This T cell receptor beta chain was sequenced in a study of cytomegalovirus exposure and HLA in healthy donors. Whole-study results and caveats: Most subjects had HLA-A and HLA-B alleles reportedly predicted accurately by TCR beta sequences.

The PCR had 60 Vbeta and 13 Jbeta primers. Clones were read by immunoSEQ multiplex PCR, and TCRdb kept only the in-frame ones, dropping some. The listing records 35,000 to 45,000 clones. Concerning this clone: Its specificity is unknown.

Sequencing was done on a sample of PBMCs. The TCR comes from a male donor in good health and CMV-seronegative.

The CDR3 loop reads CASSLKGVPGSYEQYF. For the CDR3, the DNA is TGTGCCAGCAGTTTAAAGGGGGTGCCCGGGTCCTACGAGCAGTACTTC. This chain joins TRBV27 and TRBJ2-7; TRBD1 is a possible D gene (6 bases). The germline gives CDR1 MNHEY, CDR2 SMNVEV (reference sequence). The ends were cut back, 2 bases at V and 1 base at J, with 15 bases in the middle. The CDR3 is made up of 16 amino acids.